A single TCR beta chain is shown here with its context. This specimen comes from a study of cytomegalovirus exposure and HLA in healthy donors. Primers included in the PCR were 60 Vbeta and 13 Jbeta primers. Generated by immunoSEQ multiplex PCR, the TCRdb table keeps only in-frame clones and is missing some. The sample consists of about 270,000 clones, under 80% of them appearing once. This CDR3 comprises 12 residues. The V gene's germline CDR1 is GTSNPN and CDR2 SVGIG (reference sequence). V was pared by 2 bases and J by 9 bases, with 13 bases between. Sequencing was done on a sample of PBMCs. The sequence came from a female donor in good health and CMV-seronegative. V usage is TRBV30 and J usage is TRBJ1-1; possible D gene TRBD1, 6 bases. The CDR3 here is CAWSHTTGKAFF. CDR3 nucleotide sequence: TGTGCCTGGAGTCATACGACAGGCAAAGCTTTCTTT.